Below, 15 T cell receptor beta chains from the same sample are listed, as sequenced in a study of CD8 T cells in Susac syndrome. After extraction with the RNeasy kit, about 0.5 to 1 ug of the RNA was reverse transcribed using random hexamers. TCRdb reprocessed the immunoSEQ multiplex PCR reads via MiXCR and lists one record per CDR3 protein. Of 150,000 to 200,000 distinct CDR3 sequences in the sample, around 95% are singletons; the top ten hold 0.13%. The material sequenced was CD4+ T cells from PBMCs. The receptors were gathered from a human donor in good health.

The rearrangement uses TRBV9 and TRBJ1-1; no definite D call. Trimming took off 5 bases at V and 1 base at J, with 12 bases between the two ends. The CDR3 has 14 residues. Per the germline V gene, CDR1 is SGDLS and CDR2 is YYNGEE. In nucleotides, the CDR3 is TGTGCCAGCAGATCAGGACTCAAGAACACTGAAGCTTTCTTT. Translated: CASRSGLKNTEAFF.

The rearrangement links TRBV7-2 to TRBJ2-3; perhaps D is TRBD1 or TRBD2 (5 bases each). From germline, CDR1 is SGHTA and CDR2 FQGNSA. Deletions cut 0 bases from V and 0 bases from J, with 7 bases between. CDR3 size: 15 residues. The CDR3 protein is CASSLAGDSTDTQYF. The CDR3 DNA follows: TGTGCCAGCAGCTTAGCGGGGGATAGCACAGATACGCAGTATTTT.

This chain uses TRBV4-2 with TRBJ1-5; possible D gene TRBD1, 5 bases. The germline V gene encodes CDR1 LGHNA and CDR2 YNFKEQ. With 3 bases removed from V and 2 bases from J, the gap between germline ends came to 11 bases. The CDR3 contains 15 residues. CDR3 sequence (DNA): TGTGCCAGCAGCCAGACCCCGGGGGGCAATCAGCCCCAGCATTTT. Its protein is CASSQTPGGNQPQHF.

J is TRBJ1-5 and V is TRBV2; D is possibly TRBD1 (6 bases). This CDR3 has 14 amino acids. The germline CDR1 and CDR2 sequences are SNHLY and FYNNEI. Trimming removed 6 bases from V and 0 bases from J, with 9 bases in between. Here the CDR3 reads CASRDRNSNQPQHF. The CDR3 DNA follows: TGTGCCAGCAGGGACAGAAATAGCAATCAGCCCCAGCATTTT.

The chain links TRBV5-4 to TRBJ2-1; D uncertain. The germline gives CDR1 SGHNT, CDR2 YYREEE (reference sequence). V was pared by 4 bases and J by 5 bases, with 10 bases between. CDR3 length: 13 amino acids. In nucleotides, the CDR3 is TGTGCCAGCAGCCCCGACTGGGACAATGAGCAGTTCTTC. It translates to CASSPDWDNEQFF.

This chain uses TRBV7-9 with TRBJ2-2; the D is unclear. Trimming stripped 3 bases from V and 4 bases from J, with 6 bases between. The CDR3 length is 13 residues. Germline V CDR1 and CDR2: SEHNR, FQNEAQ (reference sequence). The CDR3 is CASSFSSTGELFF. The CDR3 coding sequence is TGTGCCAGCAGCTTTAGCAGCACCGGGGAGCTGTTTTTT.

This clonotype was counted a single time. The chain uses TRBV3-1 and TRBJ2-5, with D uncertain. Trimming took off 1 base at V and 2 bases at J, with 8 bases between the two ends. In germline, CDR1 is LGHDT, CDR2 YNNKEL (reference sequence). This CDR3 is built from 14 residues. The CDR3 DNA sequence: TGTGCCAGCAGCCAAGTGTCTTATCAAGAGACCCAGTACTTC. It yields the protein CASSQVSYQETQYF.

The chain employs TRBV6-1 and TRBJ1-2; perhaps TRBD1 as D (5 bases). Trimming cost V 3 bases and J 4 bases, with 9 bases left between them. The CDR3 is 13 residues long. Germline-derived CDR1 and CDR2 are MNHNS and SASEGT. CDR3 in DNA: TGTGCCAGCAGTGACCCAGGGCGCTATGGCTACACCTTC. Residues: CASSDPGRYGYTF.

This rearrangement joins TRBV20-1 to TRBJ2-3; 8 bases agree with TRBD2. This CDR3 comprises 14 residues. Germline trimming cut 3 bases from V and 3 bases from J; bases unmatched to any gene: 5. Germline V gives CDR1 DFQATT, CDR2 SNEGSKA (reference sequence). In DNA, the CDR3 is TGCAGTGCTAGCTTTAGCGGGGAAACAGATACGCAGTATTTT. This encodes CSASFSGETDTQYF.

The DNA of the CDR3 is TGCAGCGTTGAAGACGGAGGGGAGACCCAGTACTTC. Its translation is CSVEDGGETQYF. The rearrangement joins TRBV29-1 to TRBJ2-5, with D possibly TRBD2 on 6 matching bases. The length of the CDR3 is 12 residues. The V gene's germline CDR1 is SQVTM and CDR2 ANQGSEA. Trimming pared 0 bases from V and 5 bases from J, leaving 7 bases between. Full variable domain (outside the CDR3, taken from reference TRBV29-1 and TRBJ2-5): SAVISQKPSRDICQRGTSLTIQCQVDSQVTMMFWYRQQPGQSLTLIATANQGSEATYESGFVIDKFPISRPNLTFSTLTVSNMSPEDSSIYLCSVEDGGETQYFGPGTRLLVL.

This clonotype appeared a single time. The chain employs TRBV7-9 and TRBJ2-5; 11 bases are shared with TRBD2. V trimming: 4 bases; J trimming: 5 bases; junction bases outside the gene matches: 3. This CDR3 is built from 14 residues. CDR1 is SEHNR, CDR2 FQNEAQ, per germline (reference sequence). The CDR3 region has the DNA TGTGCCAGCAGCTCGGGACTAGCGGTGGAGACCCAGTACTTC. It specifies CASSSGLAVETQYF. Full variable domain (missing parts from reference TRBV7-9 and TRBJ2-5): DTGVSQNPRHKITKRGQNVTFRCDPISEHNRLYWYRQTLGQGPEFLTYFQNEAQLEKSRLLSDRFSAERPKGSFSTLEIQRTEQGDSAMYLCASSSGLAVETQYFGPGTRLLVL.

V usage is TRBV4-2 and J usage is TRBJ2-3, with a possible D match to TRBD2 (5 bases). The CDR3 is made up of 14 amino acids. Germline V gene data show CDR1 as LGHNA and CDR2 as YNFKEQ. The V end was cut by 0 bases, the J end by 6 bases, with 10 bases between. The CDR3 DNA reads TGTGCCAGCAGCCAAGATCCACTAGTTGATACGCAGTATTTT. Translating gives CASSQDPLVDTQYF.

The genes are TRBV15 and TRBJ2-3, with a weak D call TRBD1 (6 bases). The germline V gene has CDR1 LNHNV and CDR2 YYDKDF (reference sequence). This CDR3 region has 17 residues. Trimming cost V 0 bases and J 3 bases, with 16 bases left between them. The CDR3 sequence is CATSRDRAGEGTDTQYF. CDR3 in DNA: TGTGCCACCAGCAGAGATCGGGCAGGGGAAGGTACAGATACGCAGTATTTT.

This clonotype was seen a handful of times. The rearrangement joins TRBV7-6 to TRBJ2-7, with 8 bases identical to TRBD2. The CDR3 consists of 13 residues. Germline trimming cut 4 bases from V and 3 bases from J; bases unmatched to any gene: 2. Germline CDR1 and CDR2: SGHVS and FNYEAQ. The CDR3 DNA reads TGTGCCAGCAGCTCCGGGACTAGCTACGAGCAGTACTTC. Protein sequence: CASSSGTSYEQYF.

The chain recombines TRBV19 with TRBJ2-5; 9 nucleotides line up with TRBD2. Trimming took 6 bases from V and 3 from J; bases not matched to a gene: 5. CDR3 length: 14 amino acids. CDR1 LNHDA and CDR2 SQIVND come from the germline V gene (reference sequence). The CDR3 protein is CASSSGGSEETQYF. The CDR3 coding sequence is TGTGCCAGTAGCAGCGGGGGGTCGGAAGAGACCCAGTACTTC. Filled out from reference TRBV19 and TRBJ2-5, the complete variable domain reads DGGITQSPKYLFRKEGQNVTLSCEQNLNHDAMYWYRQDPGQGLRLIYYSQIVNDFQKGDIAEGYSVSREKKESFPLTVTSAQKNPTAFYLCASSSGGSEETQYFGPGTRLLVL.